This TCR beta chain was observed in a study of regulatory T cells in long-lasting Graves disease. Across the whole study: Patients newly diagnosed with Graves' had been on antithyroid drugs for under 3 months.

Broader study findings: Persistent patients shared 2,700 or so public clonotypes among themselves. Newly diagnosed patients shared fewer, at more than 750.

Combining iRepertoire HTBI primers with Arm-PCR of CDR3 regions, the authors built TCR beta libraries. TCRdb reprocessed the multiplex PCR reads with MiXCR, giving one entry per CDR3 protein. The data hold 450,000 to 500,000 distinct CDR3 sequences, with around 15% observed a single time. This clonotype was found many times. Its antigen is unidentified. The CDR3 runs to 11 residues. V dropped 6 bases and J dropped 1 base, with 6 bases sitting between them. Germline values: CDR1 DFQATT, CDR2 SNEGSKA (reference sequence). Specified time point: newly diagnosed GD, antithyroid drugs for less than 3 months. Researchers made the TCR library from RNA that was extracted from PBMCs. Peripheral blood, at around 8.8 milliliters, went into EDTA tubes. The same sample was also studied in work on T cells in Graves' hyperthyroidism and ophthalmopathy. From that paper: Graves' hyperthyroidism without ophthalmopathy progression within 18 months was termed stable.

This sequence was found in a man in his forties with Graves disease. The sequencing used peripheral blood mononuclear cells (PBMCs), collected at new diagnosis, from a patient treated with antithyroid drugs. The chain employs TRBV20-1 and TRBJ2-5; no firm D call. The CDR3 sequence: CSAEAQETQYF. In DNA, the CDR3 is TGCAGTGCCGAGGCCCAAGAGACCCAGTACTTC.